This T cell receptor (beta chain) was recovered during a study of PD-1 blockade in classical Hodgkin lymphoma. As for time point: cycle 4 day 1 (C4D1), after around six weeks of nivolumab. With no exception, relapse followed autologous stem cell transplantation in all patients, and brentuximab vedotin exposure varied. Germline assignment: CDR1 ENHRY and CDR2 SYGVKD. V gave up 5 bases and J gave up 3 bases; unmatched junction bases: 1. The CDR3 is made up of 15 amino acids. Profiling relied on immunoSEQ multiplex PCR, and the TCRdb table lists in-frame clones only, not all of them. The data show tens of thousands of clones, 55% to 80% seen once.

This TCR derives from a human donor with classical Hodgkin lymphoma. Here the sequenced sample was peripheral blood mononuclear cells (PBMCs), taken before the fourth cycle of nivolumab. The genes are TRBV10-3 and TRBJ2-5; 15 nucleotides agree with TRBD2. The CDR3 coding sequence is TGTGCCATCAGTAGGACTAGCGGGGGGGAAGAGACCCAGTACTTC. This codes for CAISRTSGGEETQYF.